These T cell receptor beta chains were read from a single sample in a study of cytomegalovirus exposure and HLA in healthy donors. TCRdb keeps only in-frame clones here, not all; method: immunoSEQ multiplex PCR. The repertoire consists of 220,000 or so clones, with roughly 84% occurring once and the leading ten covering 1.5% to 2%. The material sequenced was PBMCs. All receptors come from a woman in her late teens or twenties in good health and CMV-seropositive. Each CDR3 is given with its conserved first and last residue. Each record gives: V gene, D gene, J gene, clone size, CDR3 protein, CDR3 DNA. D genes are given only for firm matches. Rows give clone size only sometimes, using once, few, many, or a class for an expanded clone.

TRBV14,-,TRBJ2-1,-,CASSPESGLARNEQFF,TGTGCCAGCAGCCCGGAGTCCGGACTCGCTCGGAATGAGCAGTTCTTC
TRBV5-1,TRBD2,TRBJ2-1,-,CASSHPLAGGYNEQFF,TGCGCCAGCAGTCATCCCCTAGCGGGAGGATACAATGAGCAGTTCTTC
TRBV4-1,-,TRBJ1-2,-,CASSPRELGLFNYGYTF,TGCGCCAGCAGCCCAAGGGAGTTGGGCCTCTTTAACTATGGCTACACCTTC
TRBV15,TRBD1,TRBJ2-4,-,CATSRSGTGSIQYF,TGTGCCACCAGCAGATCGGGGACAGGGAGCATTCAGTACTTC
TRBV5-1,-,TRBJ2-7,-,CASTGGGVHEQYF,TGCGCCAGCACCGGCGGGGGCGTCCACGAGCAGTACTTC
TRBV27,TRBD2,TRBJ2-5,-,CASSRGLALWQETQYF,TGTGCCAGCAGCCGGGGACTAGCCCTGTGGCAAGAGACCCAGTACTTC
TRBV28,TRBD1,TRBJ1-2,few,CASAGGANYGYTF,TGTGCCAGCGCAGGGGGCGCAAACTATGGCTACACCTTC
TRBV4-1,-,TRBJ1-3,-,CASSSDSYLNTIYF,TGCGCCAGCAGCTCTGACAGTTATCTAAACACCATATATTTT
TRBV19,TRBD1,TRBJ1-1,few,CASSDRGIEAFF,TGTGCCAGTAGCGACAGGGGAATTGAAGCTTTCTTT
TRBV27,TRBD1,TRBJ2-7,-,CASSTNRGYEQYF,TGTGCCAGCAGCACAAACAGGGGGTACGAGCAGTACTTC
TRBV28,-,TRBJ1-1,-,CASSLPTGNTEAFF,TGTGCCAGCAGTTTACCGACAGGGAACACTGAAGCTTTCTTT
TRBV30,-,TRBJ2-2,-,CAWIKRDTGELFF,TGTGCCTGGATTAAGCGGGACACCGGGGAGCTGTTTTTT
TRBV7-9,-,TRBJ1-2,-,CASSTGTRADYGYTF,TGTGCCAGCAGCACAGGTACTCGAGCTGACTATGGCTACACCTTC
TRBV30,-,TRBJ2-7,-,CAWTQNEGEYHEQYF,TGTGCCTGGACCCAAAATGAGGGGGAGTACCACGAGCAGTACTTC
TRBV5-1,TRBD2,TRBJ2-7,-,CASSLGVIAGGPHEQYF,TGCGCCAGCAGCTTGGGGGTGATAGCGGGAGGGCCCCACGAGCAGTACTTC
TRBV7-9,TRBD2,TRBJ2-7,-,CASSLRGDSYEQYF,TGTGCCAGCAGCCTCCGGGGGGACTCCTACGAGCAGTACTTC
TRBV5-1,-,TRBJ2-2,-,CASSRFGEATGELFF,TGCGCCAGCAGTAGGTTTGGGGAGGCCACCGGGGAGCTGTTTTTT
TRBV5-1,-,TRBJ2-7,-,CASSLASYEQYF,TGCGCCAGCAGCTTGGCTAGCTACGAGCAGTACTTC
TRBV6-5,TRBD1,TRBJ1-2,few,CASGGQGNSGYTF,TGTGCCAGCGGGGGACAGGGTAATAGCGGCTACACCTTC
TRBV28,TRBD1,TRBJ1-1,-,CASTAPGTGLGEAFF,TGTGCCAGCACAGCTCCCGGGACAGGACTTGGTGAAGCTTTCTTT
TRBV7-7,TRBD2,TRBJ2-2,-,CASSARLAGRTGELFF,TGTGCCAGCAGCGCCCGACTAGCGGGGCGCACCGGGGAGCTGTTTTTT
TRBV4-1,-,TRBJ1-1,-,CASSQDRGAVEAFF,TGCGCCAGCAGCCAAGATCGGGGGGCGGTTGAAGCTTTCTTT
TRBV4-1,-,TRBJ1-1,-,CASSQRVDGGNTEAFF,TGCGCCAGCAGCCAAAGGGTGGACGGGGGGAACACTGAAGCTTTCTTT
TRBV4-1,TRBD2,TRBJ2-1,-,CASSQGYGLALVGEQFF,TGCGCCAGCAGCCAAGGATATGGACTAGCGTTAGTTGGTGAGCAGTTCTTC
TRBV5-4,TRBD1,TRBJ1-1,once,CASSRGQGFMNTEAFF,TGTGCCAGCAGCCGGGGACAGGGGTTCATGAACACTGAAGCTTTCTTT
TRBV6-1,TRBD2,TRBJ2-2,medium-sized,CASSGLAGGPGELFF,TGTGCCAGCAGTGGACTAGCGGGAGGGCCCGGGGAGCTGTTTTTT
TRBV9,-,TRBJ1-2,-,CASSVGTAYGYTF,TGTGCCAGCAGCGTAGGCACAGCCTATGGCTACACCTTC
TRBV6-6,-,TRBJ2-5,-,CASSYLSRETQYF,TGTGCCAGCAGTTACCTTTCGCGGGAGACCCAGTACTTC
TRBV28,-,TRBJ2-2,-,CASRPWAINTGELFF,TGTGCCAGCAGGCCTTGGGCTATTAACACCGGGGAGCTGTTTTTT
TRBV29-1,TRBD2,TRBJ2-3,-,CSVVPSGNRVDTQYF,TGCAGCGTTGTACCTAGCGGAAATCGAGTAGATACGCAGTATTTT
TRBV10-3,TRBD1,TRBJ2-5,-,CAISEGQGAETQYF,TGTGCCATCAGTGAGGGACAGGGGGCAGAGACCCAGTACTTC